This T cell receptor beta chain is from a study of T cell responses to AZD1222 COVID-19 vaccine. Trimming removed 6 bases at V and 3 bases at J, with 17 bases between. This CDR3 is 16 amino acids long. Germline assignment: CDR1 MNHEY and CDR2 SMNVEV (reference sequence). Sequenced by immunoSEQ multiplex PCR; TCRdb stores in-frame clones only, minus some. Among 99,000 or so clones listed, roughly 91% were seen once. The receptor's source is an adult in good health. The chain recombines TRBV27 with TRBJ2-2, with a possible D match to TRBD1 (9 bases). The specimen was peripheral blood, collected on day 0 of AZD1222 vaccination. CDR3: CASSRGGQGYTGELFF. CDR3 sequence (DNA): TGTGCCAGCAGCCGGGGGGGACAGGGCTACACCGGGGAGCTGTTTTTT.